This T cell receptor beta chain is drawn from a study of shared clonotypes between healthy human individuals. Background on the study: For every donor, three CD4 naive, three CD4 memory, two CD8 naive and one CD8 memory plates were used. Points from the study as a whole: In general, naive subsets displayed greater estimated richness than memory subsets did. Large sequencing depth failed to make sorted-subset sequencing complete, rarefaction showed.

Some clones are missing from TCRdb's copy, which holds only in-frame ones; the method was immunoSEQ multiplex PCR. Of over 1.4 million clones in the sample, around 95% were seen once. A word on this clone: As yet, its antigen is unknown. Other nucleotide sequences in the sample specify the same CDR3.

This CDR3 contains 12 residues. Trimming pared 5 bases from V and 1 base from J, leaving 4 bases between. The germline CDR1 and CDR2 sequences are SGHNT and YYREEE (reference sequence). The authors divided CD4+ cells into CD45RA+ naive and CD45RA-negative memory subsets. The chain is built from TRBV5-4 and TRBJ2-1; unclear D gene. This TCR came from a man aged 25 to 40 in good health. The specimen sequenced was naive CD4+ T cells sorted from blood. The subset: CD45RA+ positively selected. The CDR3 spells CASSPSYNEQFF. CDR3 coding DNA: TGTGCCAGCAGTCCTTCCTACAATGAGCAGTTCTTC. Full variable domain (outside the CDR3, taken from reference TRBV5-4 and TRBJ2-1): ETGVTQSPTHLIKTRGQQVTLRCSSQSGHNTVSWYQQALGQGPQFIFQYYREEENGRGNFPPRFSGLQFPNYSSELNVNALELDDSALYLCASSPSYNEQFFGPGTRLTVL.